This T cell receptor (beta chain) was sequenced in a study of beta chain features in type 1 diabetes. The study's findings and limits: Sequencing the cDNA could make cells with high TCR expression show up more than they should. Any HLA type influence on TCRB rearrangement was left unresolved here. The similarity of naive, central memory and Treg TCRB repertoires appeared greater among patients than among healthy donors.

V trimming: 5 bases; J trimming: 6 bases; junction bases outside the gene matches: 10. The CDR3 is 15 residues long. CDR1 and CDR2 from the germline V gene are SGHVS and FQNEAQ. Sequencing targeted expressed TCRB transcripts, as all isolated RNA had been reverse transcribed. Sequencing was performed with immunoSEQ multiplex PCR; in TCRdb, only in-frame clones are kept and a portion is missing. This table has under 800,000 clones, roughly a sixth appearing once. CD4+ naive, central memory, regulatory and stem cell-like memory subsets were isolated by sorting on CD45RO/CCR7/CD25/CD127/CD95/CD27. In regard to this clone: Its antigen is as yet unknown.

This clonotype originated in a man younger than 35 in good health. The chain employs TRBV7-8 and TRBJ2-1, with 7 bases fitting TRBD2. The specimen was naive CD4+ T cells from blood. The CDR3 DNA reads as TGTGCCAGCAGCATCCGGGACTACAGACCCAATGAGCAGTTCTTC. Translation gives CASSIRDYRPNEQFF. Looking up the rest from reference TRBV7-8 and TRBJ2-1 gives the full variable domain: GAGVSQSPRYKVAKRGQDVALRCDPISGHVSLFWYQQALGQGPEFLTYFQNEAQLDKSGLPSDRFFAERPEGSVSTLKIQRTQQEDSAVYLCASSIRDYRPNEQFFGPGTRLTVL.